These T cell receptor beta chains were read from a single sample in a study of breast tumors, draining lymph nodes, adjacent tissues. TCRdb re-analysed the multiplex PCR reads in MiXCR, keeping a single row per CDR3 protein. This sample has some 130,000 distinct CDR3 sequences, with 15% to 20% found just once. The sequencing input was axillary lymph node tissue. These receptors were collected from a female donor with breast cancer. Some clones in this sample may be carry-over from other donors' samples. The CDR3 runs from the conserved cysteine through the conserved F or W. Clone size is shown for a subset of rows, as once, few, many or a class of expanded clone.

j_gene: TRBJ2-7
len: 13
abundance: many
v_gene: TRBV5-1
CDR3aa: CASSSTPRDEQYF

j_gene: TRBJ1-5
len: 14
abundance: many
v_gene: TRBV6-1
CDR3aa: CASEWSRDNQPQHF

j_gene: TRBJ2-7
len: 13
abundance: many
v_gene: TRBV10-3
CDR3aa: CAISESEDYEQYF

j_gene: TRBJ2-6
len: 20
abundance: -
v_gene: TRBV10-3
CDR3aa: CAISGSFSRRGKTGANVLTF

j_gene: TRBJ2-7
len: 15
abundance: many
v_gene: TRBV6-5
CDR3aa: CASIQSGTGLYEQYF

j_gene: TRBJ2-3
len: 16
abundance: many
v_gene: TRBV12-3/TRBV12-4
CDR3aa: CASSSGQGAPTDTQYF

j_gene: TRBJ2-1
len: 18
abundance: many
v_gene: TRBV11-3
CDR3aa: CASSPGTGGISGTYEQFF

j_gene: TRBJ2-4
len: 14
abundance: -
v_gene: TRBV20-1
CDR3aa: CSARDAAAKNIQYF

j_gene: TRBJ1-4
len: 15
abundance: many
v_gene: TRBV7-9
CDR3aa: CASSLVEGRFEKLFF

j_gene: TRBJ1-5
len: 16
abundance: -
v_gene: TRBV28
CDR3aa: CASSLFRDSRNQPQHF

j_gene: TRBJ1-2
len: 11
abundance: many
v_gene: TRBV20-1
CDR3aa: CSGTGPYGYTF

j_gene: TRBJ2-3
len: 13
abundance: -
v_gene: TRBV29-1
CDR3aa: CSVISRRTGTQYF

j_gene: TRBJ2-1
len: 14
abundance: many
v_gene: TRBV20-1
CDR3aa: CSAQRGLGNNEQFF

j_gene: TRBJ1-2
len: 14
abundance: many
v_gene: TRBV19
CDR3aa: CASETFGGEYGYTF

j_gene: TRBJ2-1
len: 15
abundance: -
v_gene: TRBV11-1
CDR3aa: CASSPERGDYNEQFF

j_gene: TRBJ1-6
len: 15
abundance: many
v_gene: TRBV20-1
CDR3aa: CSVREAGVIGSPLHF

j_gene: TRBJ2-1
len: 13
abundance: many
v_gene: TRBV19
CDR3aa: CASSPHPYNEQFF

j_gene: TRBJ1-6
len: 15
abundance: many
v_gene: TRBV9
CDR3aa: CASSVGGSYNSPLHF

j_gene: TRBJ2-5
len: 12
abundance: many
v_gene: TRBV6-6
CDR3aa: CASSYSTETQYF

j_gene: TRBJ1-2
len: 13
abundance: many
v_gene: TRBV12-3/TRBV12-4
CDR3aa: CASRGTANYGYTF

j_gene: TRBJ1-3
len: 16
abundance: many
v_gene: TRBV24-1
CDR3aa: CATSDLTDRSGNTIYF

j_gene: TRBJ2-2
len: 18
abundance: -
v_gene: TRBV28
CDR3aa: CASSFMTRHHRNTGELFF

j_gene: TRBJ1-2
len: 15
abundance: many
v_gene: TRBV10-3
CDR3aa: CAISESRQGNYGYTF

j_gene: TRBJ2-1
len: 18
abundance: few
v_gene: TRBV6-1
CDR3aa: CASSEPKFRDRAYNEQFF

j_gene: TRBJ1-3
len: 11
abundance: many
v_gene: TRBV10-3
CDR3aa: CATHSGNTIYF

j_gene: TRBJ1-3
len: 15
abundance: many
v_gene: TRBV11-2
CDR3aa: CASSSIRQGGNTIYF

j_gene: TRBJ1-1
len: 13
abundance: -
v_gene: TRBV29-1
CDR3aa: CSVAAGRDTEAFF

j_gene: TRBJ2-6
len: 17
abundance: many
v_gene: TRBV7-9
CDR3aa: CASSFGSGLPGANVLTF

j_gene: TRBJ2-7
len: 13
abundance: many
v_gene: TRBV11-1
CDR3aa: CASSVGLAYEQYF

j_gene: TRBJ2-1
len: 15
abundance: many
v_gene: TRBV2
CDR3aa: CASSERRVTYNEQFF

j_gene: TRBJ2-2
len: 15
abundance: few
v_gene: TRBV2
CDR3aa: CASSEGQGGIGELFF

j_gene: TRBJ1-3
len: 16
abundance: many
v_gene: TRBV15
CDR3aa: CATSKKTGSSGNTIYF

j_gene: TRBJ2-1
len: 18
abundance: -
v_gene: TRBV5-4
CDR3aa: CASSFYICSARLVGPMFF

j_gene: TRBJ2-2
len: 11
abundance: many
v_gene: TRBV12-3/TRBV12-4
CDR3aa: CASSYPGELFF

j_gene: TRBJ2-5
len: 16
abundance: many
v_gene: TRBV5-8
CDR3aa: CASSFRTGGLKETQYF

j_gene: TRBJ2-5
len: 13
abundance: many
v_gene: TRBV7-9
CDR3aa: CASSRTEQETQYF

j_gene: TRBJ2-2
len: 13
abundance: -
v_gene: TRBV7-9
CDR3aa: CASSPKLAGELFF

j_gene: TRBJ2-1
len: 16
abundance: many
v_gene: TRBV4-1
CDR3aa: CASSQALGSSYNEQFF

j_gene: TRBJ2-7
len: 15
abundance: many
v_gene: TRBV29-1
CDR3aa: CSYSGSKYSSGEQYF

j_gene: TRBJ2-3
len: 17
abundance: many
v_gene: TRBV24-1
CDR3aa: CATSDLPRARGRDTQYF

j_gene: TRBJ2-3
len: 14
abundance: many
v_gene: TRBV20-1
CDR3aa: CSARDYSSTDTQYF

j_gene: TRBJ2-7
len: 15
abundance: many
v_gene: TRBV3-1
CDR3aa: CASSQDYGGRDEQYF

j_gene: TRBJ1-3
len: 16
abundance: -
v_gene: TRBV5-5
CDR3aa: CASSSETGNSGNTIYF

j_gene: TRBJ1-2
len: 15
abundance: many
v_gene: TRBV5-5
CDR3aa: CASSPPRGEGYGYTF

j_gene: TRBJ2-7
len: 16
abundance: many
v_gene: TRBV18
CDR3aa: CASSPVSGTTTYEQYF

j_gene: TRBJ2-7
len: 15
abundance: many
v_gene: TRBV27
CDR3aa: CASSLSSQGKDEQYF

j_gene: TRBJ2-7
len: 12
abundance: many
v_gene: TRBV12-3/TRBV12-4
CDR3aa: CASRTGVGEQYF

j_gene: TRBJ1-4
len: 13
abundance: many
v_gene: TRBV7-9
CDR3aa: CASSLPRSEKLFF

j_gene: TRBJ2-7
len: 15
abundance: many
v_gene: TRBV18
CDR3aa: CASSPPSRSSYEQYF

j_gene: TRBJ2-1
len: 12
abundance: medium-sized
v_gene: TRBV28
CDR3aa: CASSLSKVEQFF

j_gene: TRBJ1-6
len: 17
abundance: many
v_gene: TRBV5-6
CDR3aa: CASSLRHFSSYNSPLHF

j_gene: TRBJ2-5
len: 16
abundance: -
v_gene: TRBV5-1
CDR3aa: CASGTSGAAVQETLYF

j_gene: TRBJ2-1
len: 15
abundance: few
v_gene: TRBV6-5
CDR3aa: CASSAPGGGHNEQFF